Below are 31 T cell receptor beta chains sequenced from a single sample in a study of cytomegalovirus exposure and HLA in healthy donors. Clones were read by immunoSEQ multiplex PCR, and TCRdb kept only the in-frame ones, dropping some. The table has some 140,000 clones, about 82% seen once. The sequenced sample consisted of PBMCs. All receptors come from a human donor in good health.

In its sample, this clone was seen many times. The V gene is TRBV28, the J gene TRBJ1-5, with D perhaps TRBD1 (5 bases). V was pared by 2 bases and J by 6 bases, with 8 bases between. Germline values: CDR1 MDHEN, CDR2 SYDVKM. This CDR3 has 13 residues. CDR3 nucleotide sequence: TGTGCCAGCAGTTTACTGGGGGGTCAGCCCCAGCATTTT. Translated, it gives CASSLLGGQPQHF.

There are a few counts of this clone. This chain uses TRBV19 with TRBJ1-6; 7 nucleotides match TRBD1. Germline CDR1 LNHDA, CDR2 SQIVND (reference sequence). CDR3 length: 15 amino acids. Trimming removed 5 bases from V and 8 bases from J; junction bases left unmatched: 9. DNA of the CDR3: TGTGCCAGTAGTTCTATCAGACAGGGACATTCACCCCTCCACTTT. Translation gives CASSSIRQGHSPLHF.

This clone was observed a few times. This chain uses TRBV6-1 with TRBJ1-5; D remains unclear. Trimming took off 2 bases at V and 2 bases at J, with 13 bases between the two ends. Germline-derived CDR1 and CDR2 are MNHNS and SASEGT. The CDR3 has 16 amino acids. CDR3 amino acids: CASSELEGMGNQPQHF. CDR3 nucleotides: TGTGCCAGCAGTGAATTGGAGGGTATGGGCAATCAGCCCCAGCATTTT.

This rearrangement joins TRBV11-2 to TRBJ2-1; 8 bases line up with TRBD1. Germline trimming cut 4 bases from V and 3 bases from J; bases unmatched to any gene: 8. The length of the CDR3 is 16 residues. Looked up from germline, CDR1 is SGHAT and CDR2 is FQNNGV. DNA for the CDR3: TGTGCCAGCAGCTCCCTCAGGGGGCGGGGCTACAATGAGCAGTTCTTC. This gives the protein CASSSLRGRGYNEQFF. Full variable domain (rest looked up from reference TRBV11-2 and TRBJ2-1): EAGVAQSPRYKIIEKRQSVAFWCNPISGHATLYWYQQILGQGPKLLIQFQNNGVVDDSQLPKDRFSAERLKGVDSTLKIQPAKLEDSAVYLCASSSLRGRGYNEQFFGPGTRLTVL.

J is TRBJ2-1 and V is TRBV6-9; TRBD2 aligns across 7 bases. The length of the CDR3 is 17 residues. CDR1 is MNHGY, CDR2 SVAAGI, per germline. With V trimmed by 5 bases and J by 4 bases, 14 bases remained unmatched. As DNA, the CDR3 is TGTGCCAGCAGTCCCTCTTGGGCGGCGGGAGAATACAATGAGCAGTTCTTC. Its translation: CASSPSWAAGEYNEQFF.

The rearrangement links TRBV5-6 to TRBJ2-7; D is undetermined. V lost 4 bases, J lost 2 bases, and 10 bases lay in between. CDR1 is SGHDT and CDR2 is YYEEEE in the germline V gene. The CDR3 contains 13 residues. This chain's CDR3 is CASSPGAAYEQYF. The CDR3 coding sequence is TGTGCCAGCAGCCCGGGTGCCGCCTACGAGCAGTACTTC.

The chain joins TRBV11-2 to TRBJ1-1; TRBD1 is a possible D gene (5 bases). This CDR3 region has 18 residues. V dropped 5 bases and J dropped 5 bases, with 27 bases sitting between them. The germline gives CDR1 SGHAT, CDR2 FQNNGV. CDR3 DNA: TGTGCCAGCAGCCCCCCCCCAGGGATAATTCCGGAGTGGACTGAAGCTTTCTTT. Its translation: CASSPPPGIIPEWTEAFF.

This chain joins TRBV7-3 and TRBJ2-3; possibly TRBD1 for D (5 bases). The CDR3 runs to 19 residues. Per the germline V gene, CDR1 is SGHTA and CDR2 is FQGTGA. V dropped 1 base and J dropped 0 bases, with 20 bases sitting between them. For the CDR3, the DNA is TGTGCCAGCAGCTTAAAGGGGCTGAGCTTAGGGGCGAGCACAGATACGCAGTATTTT. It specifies CASSLKGLSLGASTDTQYF.

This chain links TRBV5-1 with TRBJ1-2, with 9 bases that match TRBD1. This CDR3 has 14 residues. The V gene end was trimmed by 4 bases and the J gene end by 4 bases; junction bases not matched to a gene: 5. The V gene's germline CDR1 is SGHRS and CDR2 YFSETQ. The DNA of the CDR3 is TGCGCCAGCAGCCCACAGGGGGCTGGCTATGGCTACACCTTC. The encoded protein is CASSPQGAGYGYTF.

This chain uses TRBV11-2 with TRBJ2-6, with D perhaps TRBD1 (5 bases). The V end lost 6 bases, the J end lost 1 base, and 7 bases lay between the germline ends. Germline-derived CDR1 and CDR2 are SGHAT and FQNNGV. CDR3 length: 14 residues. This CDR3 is CASRPGSGANVLTF. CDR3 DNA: TGTGCCAGCAGGCCAGGGTCTGGGGCCAACGTCCTGACTTTC.

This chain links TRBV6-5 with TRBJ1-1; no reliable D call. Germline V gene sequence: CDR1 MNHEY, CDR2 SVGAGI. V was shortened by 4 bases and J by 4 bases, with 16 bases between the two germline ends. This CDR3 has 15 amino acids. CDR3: CASSLRTAVSTEAFF. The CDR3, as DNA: TGTGCCAGCAGTTTACGTACGGCGGTGAGCACTGAAGCTTTCTTT.

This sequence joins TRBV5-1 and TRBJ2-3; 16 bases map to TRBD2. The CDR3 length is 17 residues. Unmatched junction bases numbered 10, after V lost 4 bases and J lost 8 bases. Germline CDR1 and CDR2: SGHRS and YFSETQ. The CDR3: CASSMGLAGGPVATQYF. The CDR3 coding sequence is TGCGCCAGCAGCATGGGACTAGCGGGAGGGCCTGTTGCTACGCAGTATTTT.

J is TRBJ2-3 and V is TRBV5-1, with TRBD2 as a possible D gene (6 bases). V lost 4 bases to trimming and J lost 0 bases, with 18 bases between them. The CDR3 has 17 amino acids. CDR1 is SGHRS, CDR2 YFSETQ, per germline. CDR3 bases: TGCGCCAGCAGCCCGGGACTTTCCCTAACTAGCACAGATACGCAGTATTTT. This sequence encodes CASSPGLSLTSTDTQYF. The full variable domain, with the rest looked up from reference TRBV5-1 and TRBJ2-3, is KAGVTQTPRYLIKTRGQQVTLSCSPISGHRSVSWYQQTPGQGLQFLFEYFSETQRNKGNFPGRFSGRQFSNSRSEMNVSTLELGDSALYLCASSPGLSLTSTDTQYFGPGTRLTVL.

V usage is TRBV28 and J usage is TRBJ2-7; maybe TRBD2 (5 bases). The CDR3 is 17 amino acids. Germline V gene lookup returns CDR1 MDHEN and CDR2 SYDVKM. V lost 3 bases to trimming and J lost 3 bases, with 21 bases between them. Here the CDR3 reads CASSFPQGRGRNYEQYF. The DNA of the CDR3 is TGTGCCAGCAGTTTTCCCCAAGGGAGAGGCAGAAACTACGAGCAGTACTTC. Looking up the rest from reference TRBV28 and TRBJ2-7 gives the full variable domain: DVKVTQSSRYLVKRTGEKVFLECVQDMDHENMFWYRQDPGLGLRLIYFSYDVKMKEKGDIPEGYSVSREKKERFSLILESASTNQTSMYLCASSFPQGRGRNYEQYFGPGTRLTVT.

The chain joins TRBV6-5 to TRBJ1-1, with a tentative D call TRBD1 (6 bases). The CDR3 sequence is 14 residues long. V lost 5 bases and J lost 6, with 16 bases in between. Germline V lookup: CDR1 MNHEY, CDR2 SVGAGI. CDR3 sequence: CASSQITGRAEAFF. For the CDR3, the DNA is TGTGCCAGCAGTCAAATAACAGGGAGAGCTGAAGCTTTCTTT.

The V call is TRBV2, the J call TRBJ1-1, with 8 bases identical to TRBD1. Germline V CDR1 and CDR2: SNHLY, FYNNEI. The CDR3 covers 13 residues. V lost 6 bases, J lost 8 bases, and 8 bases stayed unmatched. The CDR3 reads CASRAQRQGEAFF. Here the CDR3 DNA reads TGTGCCAGCAGGGCCCAGAGACAGGGGGAAGCTTTCTTT.

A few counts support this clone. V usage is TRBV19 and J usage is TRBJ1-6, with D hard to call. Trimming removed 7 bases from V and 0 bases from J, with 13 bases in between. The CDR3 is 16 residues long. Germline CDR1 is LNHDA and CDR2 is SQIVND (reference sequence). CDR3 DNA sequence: TGTGCCAGTACCTATACCGGAGACTCCTATAATTCACCCCTCCACTTT. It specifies CASTYTGDSYNSPLHF.

The CDR3 protein is CASSLTPLPSYEQYF. The CDR3 DNA follows: TGTGCCAGCAGCTTGACACCCCTGCCCTCCTACGAGCAGTACTTC. The chain couples TRBV7-6 to TRBJ2-7; no clear D. The CDR3 totals 15 residues. The V and J ends lost 3 bases and 0 bases respectively, with 12 bases between them. Germline V gene sequence: CDR1 SGHVS, CDR2 FNYEAQ.

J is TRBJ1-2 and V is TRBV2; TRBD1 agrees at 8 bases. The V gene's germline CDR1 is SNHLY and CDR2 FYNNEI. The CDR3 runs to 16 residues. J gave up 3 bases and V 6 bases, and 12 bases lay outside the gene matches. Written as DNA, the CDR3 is TGTGCCAGCAGCCACGTCCCCGAGACAGGGGACTATGGCTACACCTTC. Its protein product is CASSHVPETGDYGYTF.

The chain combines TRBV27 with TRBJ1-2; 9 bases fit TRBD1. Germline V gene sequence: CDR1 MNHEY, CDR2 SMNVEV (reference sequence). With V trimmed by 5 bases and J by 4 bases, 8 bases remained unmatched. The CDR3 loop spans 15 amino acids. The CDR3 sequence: CASSPDRGSLYGYTF. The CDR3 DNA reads TGTGCCAGCAGTCCGGACAGGGGTAGTCTCTATGGCTACACCTTC.

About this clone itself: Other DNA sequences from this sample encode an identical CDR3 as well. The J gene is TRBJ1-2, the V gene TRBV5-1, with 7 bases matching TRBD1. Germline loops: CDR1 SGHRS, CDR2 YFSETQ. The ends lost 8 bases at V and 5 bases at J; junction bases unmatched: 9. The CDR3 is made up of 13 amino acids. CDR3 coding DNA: TGCGCCAGTTCCCTCGACAGGGTGTATGGCTACACCTTC. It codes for CASSLDRVYGYTF. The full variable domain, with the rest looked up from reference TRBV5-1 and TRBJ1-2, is KAGVTQTPRYLIKTRGQQVTLSCSPISGHRSVSWYQQTPGQGLQFLFEYFSETQRNKGNFPGRFSGRQFSNSRSEMNVSTLELGDSALYLCASSLDRVYGYTFGSGTRLTVV.

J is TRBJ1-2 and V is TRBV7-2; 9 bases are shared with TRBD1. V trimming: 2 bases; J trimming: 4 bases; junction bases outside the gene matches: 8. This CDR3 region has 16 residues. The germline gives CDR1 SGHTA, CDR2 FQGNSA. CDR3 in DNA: TGTGCCAGCAGCTTACTTACGGGACAGGGAGTCTATGGCTACACCTTC. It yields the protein CASSLLTGQGVYGYTF. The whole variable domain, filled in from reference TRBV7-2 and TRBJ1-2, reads GAGVSQSPSNKVTEKGKDVELRCDPISGHTALYWYRQSLGQGLEFLIYFQGNSAPDKSGLPSDRFSAERTGGSVSTLTIQRTQQEDSAVYLCASSLLTGQGVYGYTFGSGTRLTVV.

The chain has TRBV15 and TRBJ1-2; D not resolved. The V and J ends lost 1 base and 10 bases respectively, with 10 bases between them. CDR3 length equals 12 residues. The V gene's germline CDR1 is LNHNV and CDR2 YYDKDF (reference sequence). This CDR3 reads CATSRGGRNYTF. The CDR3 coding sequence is TGTGCCACCAGCAGAGGCGGCCGGAACTACACCTTC.

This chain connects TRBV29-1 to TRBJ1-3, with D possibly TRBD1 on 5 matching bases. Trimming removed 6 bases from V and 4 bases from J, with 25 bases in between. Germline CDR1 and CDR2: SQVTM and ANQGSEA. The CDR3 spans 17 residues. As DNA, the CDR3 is TGCAGCGTCCTTCACTCGGGACTCCCAGAACGAGGAAACACCATATATTTT. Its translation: CSVLHSGLPERGNTIYF.

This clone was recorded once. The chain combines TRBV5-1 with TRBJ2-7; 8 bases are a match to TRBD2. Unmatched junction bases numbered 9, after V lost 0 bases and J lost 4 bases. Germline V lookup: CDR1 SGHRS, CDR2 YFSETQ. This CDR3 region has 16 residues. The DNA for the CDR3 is TGCGCCAGCAGCTTGGGAGCTAGCGGGCCTCCTTACGAGCAGTACTTC. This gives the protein CASSLGASGPPYEQYF.

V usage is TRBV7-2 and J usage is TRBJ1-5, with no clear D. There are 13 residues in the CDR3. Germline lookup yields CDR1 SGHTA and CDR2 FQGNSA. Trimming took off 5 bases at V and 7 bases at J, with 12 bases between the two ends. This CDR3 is CASSPTTRQPQHF. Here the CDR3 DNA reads TGTGCCAGCAGCCCCACTACCCGACAGCCCCAGCATTTT. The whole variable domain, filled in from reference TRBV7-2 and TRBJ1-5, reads GAGVSQSPSNKVTEKGKDVELRCDPISGHTALYWYRQSLGQGLEFLIYFQGNSAPDKSGLPSDRFSAERTGGSVSTLTIQRTQQEDSAVYLCASSPTTRQPQHFGDGTRLSIL.

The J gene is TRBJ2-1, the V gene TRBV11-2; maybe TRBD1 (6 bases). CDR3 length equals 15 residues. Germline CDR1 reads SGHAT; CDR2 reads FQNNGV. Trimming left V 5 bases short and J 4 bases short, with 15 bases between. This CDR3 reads CASSTEDREYNEQFF. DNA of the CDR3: TGTGCCAGCAGCACCGAGGACAGAGAATACAATGAGCAGTTCTTC. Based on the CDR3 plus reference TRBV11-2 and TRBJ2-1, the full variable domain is EAGVAQSPRYKIIEKRQSVAFWCNPISGHATLYWYQQILGQGPKLLIQFQNNGVVDDSQLPKDRFSAERLKGVDSTLKIQPAKLEDSAVYLCASSTEDREYNEQFFGPGTRLTVL.

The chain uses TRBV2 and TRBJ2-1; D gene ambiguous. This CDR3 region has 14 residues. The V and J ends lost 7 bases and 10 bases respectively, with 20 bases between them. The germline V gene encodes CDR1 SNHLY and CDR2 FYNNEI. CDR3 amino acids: CASKIGLQSAEQFF. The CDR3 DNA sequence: TGTGCCAGCAAAATTGGTCTACAGTCAGCCGAGCAGTTCTTC.

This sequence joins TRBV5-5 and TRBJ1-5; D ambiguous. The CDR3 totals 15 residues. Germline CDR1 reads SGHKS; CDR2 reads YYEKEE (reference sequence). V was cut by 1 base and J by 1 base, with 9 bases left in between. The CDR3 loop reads CASSLRGISNQPQHF. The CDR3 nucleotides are TGTGCCAGCAGCTTGCGGGGAATAAGCAATCAGCCCCAGCATTTT.

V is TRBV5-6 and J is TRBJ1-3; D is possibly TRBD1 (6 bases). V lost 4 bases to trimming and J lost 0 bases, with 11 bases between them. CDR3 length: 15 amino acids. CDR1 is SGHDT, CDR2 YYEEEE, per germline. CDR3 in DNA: TGTGCCAGCAGCCGCGGACAGTCCTCTGGAAACACCATATATTTT. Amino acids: CASSRGQSSGNTIYF. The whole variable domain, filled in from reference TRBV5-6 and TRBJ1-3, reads DAGVTQSPTHLIKTRGQQVTLRCSPKSGHDTVSWYQQALGQGPQFIFQYYEEEERQRGNFPDRFSGHQFPNYSSELNVNALLLGDSALYLCASSRGQSSGNTIYFGEGSWLTVV.

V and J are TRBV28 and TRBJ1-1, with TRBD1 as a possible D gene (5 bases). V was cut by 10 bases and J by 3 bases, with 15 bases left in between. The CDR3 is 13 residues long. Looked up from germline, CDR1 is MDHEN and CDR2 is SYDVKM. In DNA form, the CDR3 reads TGTGCCACCACGGGGGACGTCTACACTGAAGCTTTCTTT. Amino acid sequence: CATTGDVYTEAFF.